This TCR beta chain is from a study of T cells in women clearing cervical HPV infection. To note about this clone: The read comes to an end 3 residues before the CDR3 does, leaving the germline J gene to fill in the end.

V lost 1 base and J 5 bases, leaving 6 bases between the germline ends. The CDR3 is 14 residues long. Germline V gene sequence: CDR1 SGHAT, CDR2 FQNNGV. Method: immunoSEQ multiplex PCR; TCRdb's copy keeps in-frame clones and lacks some. The ten most abundant clones cover 7.5% to 10% of a sample with 30,000 or so clones. This TCR came from a woman between 18 and 75 years old with a cervical HPV16 infection that either progressed to CIN3+ or cleared (not recorded which). The chain links TRBV11-2 to TRBJ1-6, with D possibly being TRBD1 (6 bases). The sequencing sample was made of blood buffy coat. Partial CDR3 DNA: TGTGCCAGCAGCTTAGGACAGGATAATTCACCC. Encoded protein: CASSLGQDNSP. The full CDR3 protein is CASSLGQDNSPLHF.